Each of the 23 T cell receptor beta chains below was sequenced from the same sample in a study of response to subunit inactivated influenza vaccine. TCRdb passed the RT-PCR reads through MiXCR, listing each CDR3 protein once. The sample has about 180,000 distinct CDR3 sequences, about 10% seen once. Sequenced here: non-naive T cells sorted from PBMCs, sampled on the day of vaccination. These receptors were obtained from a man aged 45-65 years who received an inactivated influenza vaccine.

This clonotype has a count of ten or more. Written as DNA, the CDR3 is TGTGCCAGCAGTGTAGCGGGGGGTCCAGATACGCAGTATTTT. This translates into CASSVAGGPDTQYF. This chain uses TRBV2 with TRBJ2-3, with 10 bases aligning to TRBD2. Per germline, CDR1 SNHLY and CDR2 FYNNEI. The trim removed 4 bases at V and 4 bases at J, leaving 2 bases unmatched. The CDR3 spans 14 residues.

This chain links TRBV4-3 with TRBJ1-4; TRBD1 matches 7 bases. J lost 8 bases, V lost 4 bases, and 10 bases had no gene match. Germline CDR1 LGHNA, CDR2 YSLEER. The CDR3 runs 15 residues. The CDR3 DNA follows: TGCGCCAGCAGCCGATACAGGGGATCTGTGGAAAAACTGTTTTTT. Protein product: CASSRYRGSVEKLFF.

The CDR3, as DNA: TGTGCCAGCAGCTTAGATTACAGGGGGCATGACTATGGCTACACCTTC. Translated, it gives CASSLDYRGHDYGYTF. The chain combines TRBV7-2 with TRBJ1-2; 9 bases match TRBD1. The CDR3 totals 16 residues. The V and J ends lost 1 base and 3 bases, in that order; junction bases with no gene match: 6. Germline V gene data show CDR1 as SGHTA and CDR2 as FQGNSA. The variable domain in full, completed from reference TRBV7-2 and TRBJ1-2, reads GAGVSQSPSNKVTEKGKDVELRCDPISGHTALYWYRQSLGQGLEFLIYFQGNSAPDKSGLPSDRFSAERTGGSVSTLTIQRTQQEDSAVYLCASSLDYRGHDYGYTFGSGTRLTVV.

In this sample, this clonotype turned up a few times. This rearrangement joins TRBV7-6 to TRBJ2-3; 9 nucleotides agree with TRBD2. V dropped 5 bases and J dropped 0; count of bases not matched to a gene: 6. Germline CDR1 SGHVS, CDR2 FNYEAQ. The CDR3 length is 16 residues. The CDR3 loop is CASSVRLADSTDTQYF. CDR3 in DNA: TGTGCCAGCAGCGTAAGACTAGCGGATAGCACAGATACGCAGTATTTT. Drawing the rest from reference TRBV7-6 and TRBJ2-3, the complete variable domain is GAGVSQSPRYKVTKRGQDVALRCDPISGHVSLYWYRQALGQGPEFLTYFNYEAQQDKSGLPNDRFSAERPEGSISTLTIQRTEQRDSAMYRCASSVRLADSTDTQYFGPGTRLTVL.

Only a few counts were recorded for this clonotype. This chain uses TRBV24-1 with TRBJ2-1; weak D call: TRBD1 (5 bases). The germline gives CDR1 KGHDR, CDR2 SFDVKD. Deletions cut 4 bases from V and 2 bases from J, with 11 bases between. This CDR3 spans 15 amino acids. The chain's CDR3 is CATSERDSAYNEQFF. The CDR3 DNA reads TGTGCCACCAGTGAGCGAGACAGCGCCTACAATGAGCAGTTCTTC.

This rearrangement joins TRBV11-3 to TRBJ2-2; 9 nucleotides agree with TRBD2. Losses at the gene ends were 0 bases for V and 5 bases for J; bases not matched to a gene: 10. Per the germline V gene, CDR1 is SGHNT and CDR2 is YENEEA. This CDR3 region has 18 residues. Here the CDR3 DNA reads TGTGCCAGCAGCTTAGAGCGGGGGGGCTATGGTTGGACCGGGGAGCTGTTTTTT. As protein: CASSLERGGYGWTGELFF.

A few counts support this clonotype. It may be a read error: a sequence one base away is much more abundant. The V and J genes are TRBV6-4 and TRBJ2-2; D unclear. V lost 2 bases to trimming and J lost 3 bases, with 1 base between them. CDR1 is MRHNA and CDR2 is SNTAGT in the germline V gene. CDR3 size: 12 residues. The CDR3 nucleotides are TGTGCCAGCAGTGACGACACCGGGGAGCTGTTTTTT. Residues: CASSDDTGELFF.

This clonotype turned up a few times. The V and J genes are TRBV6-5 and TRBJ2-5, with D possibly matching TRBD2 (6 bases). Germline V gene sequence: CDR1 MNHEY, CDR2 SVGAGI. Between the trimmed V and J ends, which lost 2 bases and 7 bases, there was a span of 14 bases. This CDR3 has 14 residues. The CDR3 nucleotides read TGTGCCAGCAGTTACGGGGTAGAGGGAGGGACCCAGTACTTC. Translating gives CASSYGVEGGTQYF.

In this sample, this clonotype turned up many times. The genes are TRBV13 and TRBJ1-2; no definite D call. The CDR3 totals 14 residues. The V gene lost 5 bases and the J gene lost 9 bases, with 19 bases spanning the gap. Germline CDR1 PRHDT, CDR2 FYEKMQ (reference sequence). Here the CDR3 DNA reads TGTGCCAGCAGCCGTTCGTCTGGGAATTGGAGCTACACCTTC. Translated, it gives CASSRSSGNWSYTF.

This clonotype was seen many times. DNA for the CDR3: TGTGCCAGCAGTTTAGTTGGGGCGTTACATGAGCAGTTCTTC. Amino acids: CASSLVGALHEQFF. The genes are TRBV27 and TRBJ2-1; D possibly corresponds to TRBD1 (5 bases). This CDR3 spans 14 amino acids. The V and J ends lost 2 bases and 8 bases respectively, with 13 bases between them. Germline-derived CDR1 and CDR2 are MNHEY and SMNVEV (reference sequence).

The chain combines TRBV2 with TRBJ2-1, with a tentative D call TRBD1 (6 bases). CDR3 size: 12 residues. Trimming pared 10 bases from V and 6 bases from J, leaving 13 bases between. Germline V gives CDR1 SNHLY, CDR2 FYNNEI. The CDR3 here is CANTDRPNEQFF. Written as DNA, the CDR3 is TGTGCCAATACGGACAGACCCAATGAGCAGTTCTTC.

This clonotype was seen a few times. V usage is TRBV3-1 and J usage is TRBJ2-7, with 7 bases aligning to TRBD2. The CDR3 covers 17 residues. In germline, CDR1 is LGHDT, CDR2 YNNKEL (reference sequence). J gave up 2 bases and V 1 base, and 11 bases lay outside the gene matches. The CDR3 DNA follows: TGTGCCAGCAGCCAAGTTATGTGGGCGGGGGACGCCTACGAGCAGTACTTC. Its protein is CASSQVMWAGDAYEQYF.

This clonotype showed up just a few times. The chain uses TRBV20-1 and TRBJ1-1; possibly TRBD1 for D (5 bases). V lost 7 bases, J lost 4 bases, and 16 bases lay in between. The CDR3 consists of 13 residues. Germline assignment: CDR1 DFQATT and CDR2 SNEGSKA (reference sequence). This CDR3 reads CSVGQGPSTEAFF. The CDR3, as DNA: TGCAGTGTTGGGCAGGGTCCATCCACTGAAGCTTTCTTT.

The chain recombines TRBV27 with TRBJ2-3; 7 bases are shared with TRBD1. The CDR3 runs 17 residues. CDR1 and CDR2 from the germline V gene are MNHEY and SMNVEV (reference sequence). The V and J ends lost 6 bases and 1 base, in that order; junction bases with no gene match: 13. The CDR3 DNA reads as TGTGCCAGCAGGCCGCAACAGGGGAAGAAGGGCACAGATACGCAGTATTTT. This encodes CASRPQQGKKGTDTQYF.

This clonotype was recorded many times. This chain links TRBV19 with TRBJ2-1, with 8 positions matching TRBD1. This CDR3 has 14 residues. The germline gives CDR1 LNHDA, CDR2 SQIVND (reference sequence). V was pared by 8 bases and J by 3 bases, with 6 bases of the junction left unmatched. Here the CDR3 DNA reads TGTGCCAGTGCTGGGACAGGCGTCTACAATGAGCAGTTCTTC. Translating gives CASAGTGVYNEQFF.

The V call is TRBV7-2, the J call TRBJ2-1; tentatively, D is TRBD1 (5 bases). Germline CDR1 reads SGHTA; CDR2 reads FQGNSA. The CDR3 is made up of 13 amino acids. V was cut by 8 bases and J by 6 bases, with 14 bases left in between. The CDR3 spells CASHPRGGNEQFF. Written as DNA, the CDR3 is TGTGCCAGCCATCCTAGGGGCGGCAATGAGCAGTTCTTC.

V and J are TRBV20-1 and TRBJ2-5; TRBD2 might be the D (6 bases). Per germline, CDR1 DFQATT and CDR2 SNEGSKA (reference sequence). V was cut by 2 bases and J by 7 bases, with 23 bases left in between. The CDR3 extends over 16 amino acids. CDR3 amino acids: CSARPLEGRSGRTQYF. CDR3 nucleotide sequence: TGCAGTGCTAGACCGTTGGAGGGGCGGTCTGGGCGGACCCAGTACTTC.

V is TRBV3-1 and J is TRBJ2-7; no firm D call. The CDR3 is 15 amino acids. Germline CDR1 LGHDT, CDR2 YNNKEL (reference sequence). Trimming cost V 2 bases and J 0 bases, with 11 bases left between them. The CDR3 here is CASSQSQLSSYEQYF. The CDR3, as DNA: TGTGCCAGCAGCCAATCCCAGCTGAGCTCCTACGAGCAGTACTTC.

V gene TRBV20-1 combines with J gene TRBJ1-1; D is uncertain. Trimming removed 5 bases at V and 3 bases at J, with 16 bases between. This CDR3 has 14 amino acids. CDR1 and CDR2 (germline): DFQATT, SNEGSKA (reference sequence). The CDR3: CSAGSALSDTEAFF. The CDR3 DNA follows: TGCAGTGCTGGGAGTGCTCTATCGGACACTGAAGCTTTCTTT.

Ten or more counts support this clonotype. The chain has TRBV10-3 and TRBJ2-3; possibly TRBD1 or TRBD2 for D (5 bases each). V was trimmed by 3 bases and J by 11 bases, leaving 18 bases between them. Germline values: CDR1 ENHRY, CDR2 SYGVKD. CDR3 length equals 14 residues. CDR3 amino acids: CAISEPGPLRKQYF. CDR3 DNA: TGTGCCATCAGTGAACCGGGACCCCTCCGGAAGCAGTATTTT.

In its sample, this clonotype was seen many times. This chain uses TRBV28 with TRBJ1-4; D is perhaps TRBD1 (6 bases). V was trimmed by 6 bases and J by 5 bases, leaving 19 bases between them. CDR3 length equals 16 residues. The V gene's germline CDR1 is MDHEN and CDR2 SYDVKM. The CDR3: CASSQPGQSENEKLFF. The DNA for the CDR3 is TGTGCCAGCAGCCAACCAGGACAGTCTGAAAATGAAAAACTGTTTTTT.

CDR3 DNA: TGTGCCAGCAGCCAGAAGGGCAGGGGGGATCAGCCCCAGCATTTT. It codes for CASSQKGRGDQPQHF. The chain links TRBV5-6 to TRBJ1-5; TRBD1 agrees at 7 bases. V was pared by 4 bases and J by 5 bases, with 9 bases of the junction left unmatched. The germline CDR1 and CDR2 sequences are SGHDT and YYEEEE. CDR3 length equals 15 residues.

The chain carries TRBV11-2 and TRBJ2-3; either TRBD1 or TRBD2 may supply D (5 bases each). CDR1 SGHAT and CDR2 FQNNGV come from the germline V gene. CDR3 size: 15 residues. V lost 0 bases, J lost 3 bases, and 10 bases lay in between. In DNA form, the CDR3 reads TGTGCCAGCAGCTTAGACGGGGCGAGGACAGATACGCAGTATTTT. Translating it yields CASSLDGARTDTQYF.